Below are 10 T cell receptor beta chains sequenced from a single sample in a study of blood T cell repertoires in COVID-19. Measured with immunoSEQ multiplex PCR; TCRdb has only the in-frame clones, and not every one. The sample includes around 140,000 clones, approximately 84% of them seen just once. Sequencing input: peripheral blood. These receptors came from a man between 60 and 75 years old with acute or convalescent COVID-19.

V usage is TRBV29-1 and J usage is TRBJ1-1, with TRBD1 matching 8 bases. This CDR3 spans 11 amino acids. Germline CDR1 reads SQVTM; CDR2 reads ANQGSEA. Trimming took 6 bases from V and 11 from J; bases not matched to a gene: 8. The CDR3 loop is CSVETGQEAFF. CDR3 DNA sequence: TGCAGCGTGGAAACGGGACAGGAGGCTTTCTTT. Full variable domain (outside the CDR3, taken from reference TRBV29-1 and TRBJ1-1): SAVISQKPSRDICQRGTSLTIQCQVDSQVTMMFWYRQQPGQSLTLIATANQGSEATYESGFVIDKFPISRPNLTFSTLTVSNMSPEDSSIYLCSVETGQEAFFGQGTRLTVV.

The rearrangement links TRBV12-3 or TRBV12-4 to TRBJ2-2; possible D gene TRBD2, 5 bases. With 3 bases removed from V and 6 bases from J, the gap between germline ends came to 8 bases. CDR3 size: 13 residues. CDR3 coding DNA: TGTGCCAGCAGTTTGCGGGTGGCCGGGGAGCTGTTTTTT. This codes for CASSLRVAGELFF.

As DNA, the CDR3 is TGTGCCAGTAGTATTGACAGTAACTCTGGAAACACCATATATTTT. Its protein is CASSIDSNSGNTIYF. The genes are TRBV19 and TRBJ1-3; the D gene is possibly TRBD1 (5 bases). Per the germline V gene, CDR1 is LNHDA and CDR2 is SQIVND (reference sequence). V lost 3 bases, J lost 0 bases, and 9 bases lay in between. This CDR3 region has 15 residues.

This clone was seen only once. The V gene is TRBV4-2, the J gene TRBJ1-4, with D possibly matching TRBD1 (5 bases). From germline, CDR1 is LGHNA and CDR2 YNFKEQ. CDR3 length equals 18 residues. V was pared by 1 base and J by 0 bases, with 15 bases between. The CDR3 DNA follows: TGTGCCAGCAGCCAAGCAGAAGGGGCAACCACAACTAATGAAAAACTGTTTTTT. Residues: CASSQAEGATTTNEKLFF.

This clone showed up just a few times. The chain employs TRBV5-1 and TRBJ2-7; 10 nucleotides line up with TRBD1. There are 15 residues in the CDR3. The V gene's germline CDR1 is SGHRS and CDR2 YFSETQ. Losses at the gene ends were 4 bases for V and 4 bases for J; bases not matched to a gene: 8. The CDR3 sequence is CASSLDRGSYYEQYF. The DNA for the CDR3 is TGCGCCAGCAGCCTGGACAGGGGGTCTTATTACGAGCAGTACTTC. The entire variable domain, with the rest obtained from reference TRBV5-1 and TRBJ2-7, is as follows: KAGVTQTPRYLIKTRGQQVTLSCSPISGHRSVSWYQQTPGQGLQFLFEYFSETQRNKGNFPGRFSGRQFSNSRSEMNVSTLELGDSALYLCASSLDRGSYYEQYFGPGTRLTVT.

The V gene is TRBV27, the J gene TRBJ1-1; TRBD1 agrees at 9 bases. Trimming cost V 6 bases and J 5 bases; bases outside gene matches: 10. Per germline, CDR1 MNHEY and CDR2 SMNVEV (reference sequence). CDR3 length equals 15 residues. The CDR3 loop reads CASRLTQGAGTEAFF. CDR3 DNA: TGTGCCAGCAGGCTCACACAGGGGGCTGGTACTGAAGCTTTCTTT.

The rearrangement joins TRBV28 to TRBJ2-1, with D uncertain. CDR3 length: 15 amino acids. V was clipped by 1 base and J by 0 bases, with 7 bases between them. Germline-derived CDR1 and CDR2 are MDHEN and SYDVKM. The CDR3 DNA sequence: TGTGCCAGCAGTTTATCCGCTAGCTCCTACAATGAGCAGTTCTTC. Translation gives CASSLSASSYNEQFF.

Only a few counts were recorded for this clone. This rearrangement joins TRBV30 to TRBJ2-1; TRBD2 matches at 7 bases. The CDR3 spans 16 residues. The V gene end was trimmed by 2 bases and the J gene end by 4 bases; junction bases not matched to a gene: 11. CDR1 and CDR2 (germline): GTSNPN, SVGIG (reference sequence). The CDR3 region is CAWSNSLRAGYNEQFF. In DNA, the CDR3 is TGTGCCTGGAGTAACTCACTCCGAGCGGGGTACAATGAGCAGTTCTTC.

The V and J genes are TRBV10-3 and TRBJ1-1, with D unresolved. Trimming removed 4 bases at V and 3 bases at J, with 9 bases between. The CDR3 spans 13 residues. From germline, CDR1 is ENHRY and CDR2 SYGVKD. The CDR3 here is CAISARVDTEAFF. Here the CDR3 DNA reads TGTGCCATCAGTGCGAGGGTAGACACTGAAGCTTTCTTT.

The J gene is TRBJ2-5, the V gene TRBV5-1, with TRBD2 matching 9 bases. Per germline, CDR1 SGHRS and CDR2 YFSETQ. V lost 2 bases, J lost 1 base, and 6 bases stayed unmatched. This CDR3 contains 16 residues. The CDR3 sequence: CASSFRLAETQETQYF. In DNA form, the CDR3 reads TGCGCCAGCAGCTTCCGACTAGCGGAGACCCAAGAGACCCAGTACTTC.